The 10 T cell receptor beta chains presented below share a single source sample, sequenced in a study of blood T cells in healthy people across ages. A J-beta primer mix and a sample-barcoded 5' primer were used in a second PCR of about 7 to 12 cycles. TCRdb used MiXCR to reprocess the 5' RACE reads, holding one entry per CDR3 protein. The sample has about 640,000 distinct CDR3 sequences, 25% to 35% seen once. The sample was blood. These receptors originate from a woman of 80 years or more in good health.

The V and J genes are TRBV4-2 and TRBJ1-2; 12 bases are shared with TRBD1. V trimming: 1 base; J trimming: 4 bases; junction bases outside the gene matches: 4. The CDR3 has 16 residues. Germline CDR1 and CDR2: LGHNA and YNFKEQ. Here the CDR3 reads CASSQAGTGGGYGYTF. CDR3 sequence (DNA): TGTGCCAGCAGCCAAGCCGGGACAGGGGGCGGCTATGGCTACACCTTC.

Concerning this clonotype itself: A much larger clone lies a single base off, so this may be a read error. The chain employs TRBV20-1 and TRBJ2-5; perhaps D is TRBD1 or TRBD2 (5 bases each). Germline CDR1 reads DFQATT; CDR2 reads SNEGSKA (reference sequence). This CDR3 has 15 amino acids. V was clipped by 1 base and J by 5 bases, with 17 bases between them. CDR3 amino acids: CSARGLDFEGETQYF. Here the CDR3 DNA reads TGCAGTGCTAGAGGTTTGGACTTTGAGGGGGAGACCCAGTACTTC.

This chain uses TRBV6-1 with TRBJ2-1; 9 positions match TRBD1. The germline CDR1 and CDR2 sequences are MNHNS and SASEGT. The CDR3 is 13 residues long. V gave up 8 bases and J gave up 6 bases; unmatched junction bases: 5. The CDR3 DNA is TGTGCCAGCCGGGACAGGGTGGGCAATGAGCAGTTCTTC. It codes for CASRDRVGNEQFF.

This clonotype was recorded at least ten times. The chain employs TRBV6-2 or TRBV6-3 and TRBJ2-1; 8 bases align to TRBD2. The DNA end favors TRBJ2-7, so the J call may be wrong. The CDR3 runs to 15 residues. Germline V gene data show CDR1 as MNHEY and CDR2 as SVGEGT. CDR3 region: CASSPTGGPYNEQYF. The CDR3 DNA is TGTGCCAGCAGTCCGACGGGGGGGCCCTACAATGAGCAGTACTTC.

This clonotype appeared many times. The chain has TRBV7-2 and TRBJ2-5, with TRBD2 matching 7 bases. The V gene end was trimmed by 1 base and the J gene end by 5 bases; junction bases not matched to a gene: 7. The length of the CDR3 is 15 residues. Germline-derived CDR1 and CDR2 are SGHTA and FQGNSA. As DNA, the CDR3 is TGTGCCAGCAGCTTAGTGGTGGGGGGGTCTGAGACCCAGTACTTC. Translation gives CASSLVVGGSETQYF.

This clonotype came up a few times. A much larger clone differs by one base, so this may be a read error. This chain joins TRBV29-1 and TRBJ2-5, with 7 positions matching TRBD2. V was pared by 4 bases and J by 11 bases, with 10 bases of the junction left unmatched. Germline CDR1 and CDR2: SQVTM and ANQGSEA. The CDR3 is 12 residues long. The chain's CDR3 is CSVGGGGREQYF. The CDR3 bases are TGCAGCGTTGGGGGCGGGGGTAGAGAGCAGTACTTC.

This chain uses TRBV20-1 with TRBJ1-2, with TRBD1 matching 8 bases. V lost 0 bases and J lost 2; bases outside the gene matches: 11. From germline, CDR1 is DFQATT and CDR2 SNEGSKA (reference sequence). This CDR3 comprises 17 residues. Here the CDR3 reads CSARDPGRGLGNYGYTF. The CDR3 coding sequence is TGCAGTGCTAGAGATCCCGGCAGGGGGCTCGGGAACTATGGCTACACCTTC.

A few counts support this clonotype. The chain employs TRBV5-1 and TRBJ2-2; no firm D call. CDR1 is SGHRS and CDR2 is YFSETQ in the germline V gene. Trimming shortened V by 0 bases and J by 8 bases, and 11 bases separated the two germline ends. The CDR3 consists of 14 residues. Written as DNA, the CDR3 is TGCGCCAGCAGCTTGGACATTAATCGAGGGGAGCTGTTTTTT. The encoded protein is CASSLDINRGELFF.

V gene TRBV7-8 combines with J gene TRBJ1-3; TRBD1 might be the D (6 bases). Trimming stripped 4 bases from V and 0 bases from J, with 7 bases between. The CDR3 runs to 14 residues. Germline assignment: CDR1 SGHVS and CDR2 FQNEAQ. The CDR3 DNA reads TGTGCCAGCAGCTGGACAGTCTCTGGAAACACCATATATTTT. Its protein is CASSWTVSGNTIYF.

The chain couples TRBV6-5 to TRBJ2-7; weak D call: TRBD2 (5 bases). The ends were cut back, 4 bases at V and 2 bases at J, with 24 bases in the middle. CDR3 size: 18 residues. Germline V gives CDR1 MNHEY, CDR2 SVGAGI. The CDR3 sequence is CASSSQRPFGVGAYEQYF. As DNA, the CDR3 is TGTGCCAGCAGTTCCCAGAGACCTTTTGGTGTGGGAGCCTACGAGCAGTACTTC.